This T cell receptor beta chain was captured in a study of T cell responses to AZD1222 COVID-19 vaccine. On the study more broadly: Second doses that came at about 4 or about 12 weeks were put together. General study findings and limits: The study reported that nearly half of spike-specific TCRs target unmutated variant regions.

TCRdb keeps only in-frame clones here, not all; method: immunoSEQ multiplex PCR. There are around 120,000 clones in the sample; approximately 91% occur only once, and around 30% lies in the top ten. About this clone: Its antigen is undetermined.

Trimming removed 3 bases from V and 7 bases from J, with 12 bases in between. This CDR3 is 13 amino acids long. This rearrangement joins TRBV12-3 or TRBV12-4 to TRBJ1-1; possible D gene TRBD1, 5 bases. The sequencing here drew on peripheral blood, taken on day 0 of AZD1222 vaccination. The TCR was taken from an adult in good health. The CDR3 DNA follows: TGTGCCAGCAGTTTCGGGGGGTACGGTGAAGCTTTCTTT. This codes for CASSFGGYGEAFF.